This entry lists 18 T cell receptor beta chains sequenced from one sample in a study of shared clonotypes between healthy human individuals. TCRdb's copy holds only in-frame clones and misses some; the assay was immunoSEQ multiplex PCR. The top ten hold 0.9% to 1.3% of the sample, which has some 2.1 million clones, less than 95% seen once. Naive CD8 cells were CD45RO-negative, positively selected for CCR7, excluding terminally differentiated effector memory CD45RA+ cells. Material for sequencing was naive CD8+ T cells sorted from blood. The receptors were gathered from a man aged 18 to 30 in good health.

Concerning this clone itself: The sample holds other DNA sequences that translate to the same CDR3. The chain couples TRBV4-3 to TRBJ2-1; 12 bases line up with TRBD2. V dropped 4 bases and J dropped 5; count of bases not matched to a gene: 3. Germline loops: CDR1 LGHNA, CDR2 YSLEER. The CDR3 length is 15 residues. The CDR3 here is CASSPGLAGNNEQFF. The CDR3 DNA sequence: TGCGCCAGCAGCCCGGGACTAGCGGGTAACAATGAGCAGTTCTTC.

The chain links TRBV9 to TRBJ1-3, with 9 bases aligning to TRBD1. V lost 3 bases, J lost 4 bases, and 5 bases stayed unmatched. CDR1 and CDR2 from the germline V gene are SGDLS and YYNGEE. The CDR3 extends over 15 amino acids. CDR3 in DNA: TGTGCCAGCAGCGGGGGACAGGGAGGCGGAAACACCATATATTTT. Its protein is CASSGGQGGGNTIYF.

The CDR3 loop reads CASSQTQLTYNEQFF. The CDR3 DNA reads TGTGCCAGCAGCCAGACGCAGTTGACCTACAATGAGCAGTTCTTC. The chain is built from TRBV5-4 and TRBJ2-1; D is undetermined. The CDR3 is 15 amino acids. CDR1 SGHNT and CDR2 YYREEE come from the germline V gene (reference sequence). V lost 4 bases to trimming and J lost 2 bases, with 13 bases between them.

CDR3 in amino acids: CASSARKGRKAPEQYF. In DNA form, the CDR3 reads TGTGCCAGCAGCGCAAGAAAGGGCAGGAAAGCTCCCGAGCAGTACTTC. The rearrangement uses TRBV11-2 and TRBJ2-7; D gene uncertain. Germline V gene lookup returns CDR1 SGHAT and CDR2 FQNNGV. This CDR3 region has 16 residues. Deletions cut 5 bases from V and 6 bases from J, with 23 bases between.

This sequence joins TRBV5-6 and TRBJ2-7, with D possibly called TRBD1 or TRBD2 (5 bases each). Germline CDR1 reads SGHDT; CDR2 reads YYEEEE. The CDR3 sequence is 14 residues long. V was shortened by 4 bases and J by 6 bases, with 17 bases between the two germline ends. The CDR3 nucleotides are TGTGCCAGCAGCAGCCGGGACGGCCTTTCCGAGCAGTACTTC. It encodes CASSSRDGLSEQYF.

About this clone: This sample also contains other DNA sequences that code for the same CDR3. This chain links TRBV27 with TRBJ1-5; D unclear. Germline-derived CDR1 and CDR2 are MNHEY and SMNVEV (reference sequence). This CDR3 contains 14 residues. Trimming took off 4 bases at V and 0 bases at J, with 7 bases between the two ends. The CDR3 protein is CASSSVGSNQPQHF. CDR3 bases: TGTGCCAGCAGTTCCGTAGGTAGCAATCAGCCCCAGCATTTT.

This chain joins TRBV9 and TRBJ2-7; weak D call: TRBD2 (5 bases). V gave up 4 bases and J gave up 2 bases, with 10 bases separating them. This CDR3 is 13 amino acids long. Germline CDR1 reads SGDLS; CDR2 reads YYNGEE. The chain's CDR3 is CASSSPGTYEQYF. CDR3 DNA sequence: TGTGCCAGCAGCTCACCCGGGACCTACGAGCAGTACTTC. Together with reference TRBV9 and TRBJ2-7, the CDR3 gives the full variable domain: DSGVTQTPKHLITATGQRVTLRCSPRSGDLSVYWYQQSLDQGLQFLIQYYNGEERAKGNILERFSAQQFPDLHSELNLSSLELGDSALYFCASSSPGTYEQYFGPGTRLTVT.

This rearrangement joins TRBV11-2 to TRBJ2-5; TRBD2 is a possible D gene (6 bases). Trimming shortened V by 4 bases and J by 2 bases, and 17 bases separated the two germline ends. CDR1 SGHAT and CDR2 FQNNGV come from the germline V gene. The CDR3 totals 16 residues. The CDR3 nucleotides read TGTGCCAGCAGCTCGGAGGGGAGTGGATGGCAAGAGACCCAGTACTTC. The encoded protein is CASSSEGSGWQETQYF.

Points on this clone: In the same sample, other DNA sequences code for this CDR3. The chain joins TRBV27 to TRBJ2-1, with 7 bases that match TRBD2. After removal of 3 bases from V and 4 bases from J, the junction contained 6 bases not matched to a gene. Germline V gene lookup returns CDR1 MNHEY and CDR2 SMNVEV (reference sequence). CDR3 size: 15 residues. The CDR3 DNA reads TGTGCCAGCAGTTTGGTGGGAGGGCCGTACAATGAGCAGTTCTTC. Translated: CASSLVGGPYNEQFF.

Here the CDR3 reads CASSRSSNYGYTF. CDR3 DNA sequence: TGTGCCAGCAGCAGATCATCCAACTATGGCTACACCTTC. The V and J genes are TRBV11-2 and TRBJ1-2, with D hard to call. Germline V gives CDR1 SGHAT, CDR2 FQNNGV. The CDR3 is made up of 13 amino acids. V lost 5 bases and J 2 bases, leaving 9 bases between the germline ends.

The rearrangement uses TRBV27 and TRBJ2-5; 7 bases match TRBD1. In germline, CDR1 is MNHEY, CDR2 SMNVEV (reference sequence). The CDR3 is 16 residues long. V trimming: 5 bases; J trimming: 1 base; junction bases outside the gene matches: 10. The CDR3 protein is CASSPTPRDSQETQYF. The CDR3 nucleotides are TGTGCCAGCAGTCCTACCCCCCGGGACAGCCAAGAGACCCAGTACTTC.

V is TRBV4-1 and J is TRBJ2-5; 10 nucleotides line up with TRBD1. The CDR3 is made up of 14 amino acids. The V gene's germline CDR1 is MGHRA and CDR2 YSYEKL. The ends lost 2 bases at V and 4 bases at J; junction bases unmatched: 1. The CDR3 DNA reads as TGCGCCAGCAGCCAATGGACAGGGGGAGAGACCCAGTACTTC. It codes for CASSQWTGGETQYF.

The chain couples TRBV10-2 to TRBJ2-5, with a tentative D call TRBD2 (5 bases). The CDR3 is 14 amino acids. The germline V and J ends were trimmed by 5 bases and 2 bases, with 12 bases remaining between them. The germline V gene encodes CDR1 WSHSY and CDR2 SAAADI. CDR3 region: CASSRGFWQETQYF. The DNA for the CDR3 is TGCGCCAGCAGTCGGGGATTCTGGCAAGAGACCCAGTACTTC.

Regarding this clone: The same CDR3 is also encoded by other DNA sequences in this sample. V usage is TRBV7-9 and J usage is TRBJ2-3, with TRBD2 identical over 10 bases. The ends lost 1 base at V and 1 base at J; junction bases unmatched: 2. The CDR3 runs to 16 residues. Germline-derived CDR1 and CDR2 are SEHNR and FQNEAQ (reference sequence). The CDR3 DNA sequence: TGTGCCAGCAGCTTAGAGCTAGCGGGGGGCACAGATACGCAGTATTTT. It codes for CASSLELAGGTDTQYF. The full variable domain, its missing parts supplied by reference TRBV7-9 and TRBJ2-3, is DTGVSQNPRHKITKRGQNVTFRCDPISEHNRLYWYRQTLGQGPEFLTYFQNEAQLEKSRLLSDRFSAERPKGSFSTLEIQRTEQGDSAMYLCASSLELAGGTDTQYFGPGTRLTVL.

A remark on this clone: Other DNA variants within this sample encode the same CDR3. V usage is TRBV19 and J usage is TRBJ2-7; a weak D match, TRBD1 (6 bases). Deletions cut 3 bases from V and 4 bases from J, with 10 bases between. Germline V gives CDR1 LNHDA, CDR2 SQIVND (reference sequence). This CDR3 is built from 13 residues. The CDR3 region has the DNA TGTGCCAGTAGTATCGGGACATTGTACGAGCAGTACTTC. Translation gives CASSIGTLYEQYF.

This clone was observed once. The chain is built from TRBV6-5 and TRBJ2-1; D possibly corresponds to TRBD1 (6 bases). CDR1 MNHEY and CDR2 SVGAGI come from the germline V gene. With 8 bases removed from V and 3 bases from J, the gap between germline ends came to 14 bases. The CDR3 loop spans 14 amino acids. The chain's CDR3 is CASQSADSYNEQFF. The DNA for the CDR3 is TGTGCCAGCCAAAGCGCGGACAGCTACAATGAGCAGTTCTTC.

The rearrangement links TRBV19 to TRBJ2-6, with no clear D. V lost 6 bases, J lost 1 base, and 13 bases lay in between. CDR3 length: 16 amino acids. Germline V gene sequence: CDR1 LNHDA, CDR2 SQIVND (reference sequence). For the CDR3, the DNA is TGTGCCAGTAGAAACCCTGTGGGATCTGGGGCCAACGTCCTGACTTTC. Amino acids: CASRNPVGSGANVLTF. The variable domain in full, with the rest retrieved from reference TRBV19 and TRBJ2-6, is DGGITQSPKYLFRKEGQNVTLSCEQNLNHDAMYWYRQDPGQGLRLIYYSQIVNDFQKGDIAEGYSVSREKKESFPLTVTSAQKNPTAFYLCASRNPVGSGANVLTFGAGSRLTVL.

Comment on this clone: The same CDR3 arises from other DNA sequences in this sample as well. This sequence joins TRBV9 and TRBJ2-7; no clear D gene. The germline V gene has CDR1 SGDLS and CDR2 YYNGEE. CDR3 length: 12 residues. Between the trimmed V and J ends, which lost 2 bases and 4 bases, there was a span of 7 bases. The CDR3 region is CASSVDGYEQYF. CDR3 bases: TGTGCCAGCAGCGTGGACGGTTACGAGCAGTACTTC.